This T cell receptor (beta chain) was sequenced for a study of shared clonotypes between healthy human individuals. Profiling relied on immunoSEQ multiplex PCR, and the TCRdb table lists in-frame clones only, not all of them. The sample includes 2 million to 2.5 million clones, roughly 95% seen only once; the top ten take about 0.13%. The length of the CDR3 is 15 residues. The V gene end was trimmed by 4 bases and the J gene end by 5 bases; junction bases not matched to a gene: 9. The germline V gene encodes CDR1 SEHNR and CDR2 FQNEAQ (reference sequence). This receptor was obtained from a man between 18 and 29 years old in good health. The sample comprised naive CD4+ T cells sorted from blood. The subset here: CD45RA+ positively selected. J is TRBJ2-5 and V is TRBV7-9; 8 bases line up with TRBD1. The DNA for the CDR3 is TGTGCCAGCAGCTCTGACCTGGACAGGGAGGAGACCCAGTACTTC. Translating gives CASSSDLDREETQYF.